There are a few counts of the clone carrying this TCR beta chain. What it binds is not known. The stimulus was lysate of CMV-infected fibroblasts, approximately 9.7 ug/mL. Memory cells lacking CD40L and CD69 with high CD45RO were sorted. Plasma HIV-1 RNA stayed below 50 copies/mL for at least 4 years. The ends were cut back, 4 bases at V and 2 bases at J, with 8 bases in the middle. Germline loops: CDR1 MGHRA, CDR2 YSYEKL. There are 13 residues in the CDR3. This specimen belongs to a study of persistence of HIV-infected CD4 T cells. At the level of the study: Isolated cells were CMV- and HIV-1 Gag-responding CD4+ T cells.

This was the immunoSEQ version 4 assay in survey mode. Only in-frame clones appear in the TCRdb table, and some are missing; sequencing was by immunoSEQ multiplex PCR. Among 25,000 to 35,000 clones listed, about four fifths were seen once. General observations from the study: Proviral oligoclonality tracked with TCR oligoclonality within the same sorted cells. CMV- and Gag-responding cells had lower TCRbeta richness than CD3/CD28-responding cells.

This material consisted of CD4+ T cells sorted from PBMCs after roughly 18-hour stimulation, taken from a patient who received antiretroviral therapy. This receptor was identified in an adult man with HIV who was CMV-seropositive. This chain connects TRBV4-1 to TRBJ2-5; possible D gene TRBD1, 6 bases. Written as DNA, the CDR3 is TGCGCCAGCAGCCTCGGACAGCAAGAGACCCAGTACTTC. It codes for CASSLGQQETQYF.